One and the same sample provided the 14 T cell receptor beta chains below, sequenced in a study of CD8+ T cells in alopecia areata. Investigators isolated RNA and reverse transcribed it into cDNA to act as the sequencing template. Produced via immunoSEQ multiplex PCR; TCRdb's table is partial and in-frame only. The table has 95,000 to 150,000 clones, 53% seen once; the top ten hold roughly 0.5%. Specified treatment: oral pan-JAK inhibitor, 5-10 mg twice daily. Sample: CD4+ T cells sorted from blood, taken at week 4, from a patient treated with tofacitinib. The receptors shown here come from a human donor with alopecia areata.

V is TRBV30 and J is TRBJ2-5; 10 bases align to TRBD2. This CDR3 has 16 amino acids. Germline V CDR1 and CDR2: GTSNPN, SVGIG (reference sequence). The J segment lost 5 bases and the V segment lost 0 bases, leaving 9 bases of the junction unmatched. CDR3 bases: TGTGCCTGGAGTGTACGCAGCGGGAGGGCCAGGGAGACCCAGTACTTC. Encoded protein: CAWSVRSGRARETQYF.

The V and J genes are TRBV9 and TRBJ2-2; D is possibly TRBD2 (5 bases). This CDR3 contains 15 residues. CDR1 and CDR2 from the germline V gene are SGDLS and YYNGEE. Trimming removed 3 bases from V and 5 bases from J, with 14 bases in between. The CDR3 DNA reads as TGTGCCAGCAGCGGTCAACTTAGAGGGACCGGGGAGCTGTTTTTT. As protein: CASSGQLRGTGELFF.

This clone was seen a few times. This same CDR3 is encoded by further DNA sequences in the sample. The chain combines TRBV29-1 with TRBJ1-1; D gene ambiguous. Between the trimmed V and J ends, which lost 6 bases and 1 base, there was a span of 3 bases. This CDR3 spans 10 amino acids. Germline V gives CDR1 SQVTM, CDR2 ANQGSEA. CDR3 amino acids: CSVRNTEAFF. The CDR3 region has the DNA TGCAGCGTAAGGAACACTGAAGCTTTCTTT.

Worth noting for this clone: The same CDR3 can be traced to other DNA sequences in this sample. The chain is built from TRBV30 and TRBJ1-1, with D possibly TRBD1 on 6 matching bases. The CDR3 is 13 amino acids. V was pared by 3 bases and J by 0 bases, with 8 bases between. The germline V gene has CDR1 GTSNPN and CDR2 SVGIG (reference sequence). CDR3: CAWSRDMNTEAFF. CDR3 coding DNA: TGTGCCTGGAGCAGGGACATGAACACTGAAGCTTTCTTT.

This clone has more than one count but fewer than ten. The rearrangement uses TRBV5-4 and TRBJ1-1; D unclear. CDR1 SGHNT and CDR2 YYREEE come from the germline V gene (reference sequence). Trimming left V 3 bases short and J 8 bases short, with 14 bases between. CDR3 length equals 13 residues. CDR3 in DNA: TGTGCCAGCAGCTGGTTCGGAGTACGCGAAGCTTTCTTT. This encodes CASSWFGVREAFF. The whole variable domain, filled in from reference TRBV5-4 and TRBJ1-1, reads ETGVTQSPTHLIKTRGQQVTLRCSSQSGHNTVSWYQQALGQGPQFIFQYYREEENGRGNFPPRFSGLQFPNYSSELNVNALELDDSALYLCASSWFGVREAFFGQGTRLTVV.

This clone was counted between two and nine times. The chain links TRBV7-2 to TRBJ1-1, with TRBD1 as a possible D gene (6 bases). V was shortened by 4 bases and J by 4 bases, with 13 bases between the two germline ends. The CDR3 spans 14 residues. Germline V gene data show CDR1 as SGHTA and CDR2 as FQGNSA. The CDR3 DNA follows: TGTGCCAGCAGCTCCAGCTTCAGGGGCACTGAAGCTTTCTTT. Amino acids: CASSSSFRGTEAFF.

This chain connects TRBV5-4 to TRBJ1-6; no clear D gene. Per the germline V gene, CDR1 is SGHNT and CDR2 is YYREEE (reference sequence). With 0 bases removed from V and 7 bases from J, the gap between germline ends came to 11 bases. The CDR3 length is 15 residues. CDR3 loop: CASSLGDRPNSPLHF. The CDR3 DNA reads TGTGCCAGCAGCTTGGGTGACCGGCCCAATTCACCCCTCCACTTT.

The rearrangement links TRBV5-8 to TRBJ1-6; D perhaps matches TRBD1 (5 bases). The V end lost 6 bases, the J end lost 14 bases, and 15 bases lay between the germline ends. Germline V gene sequence: CDR1 SGHTS, CDR2 YDEGEE. There are 12 residues in the CDR3. CDR3 nucleotides: TGTGCCAGCACAAATTCATGGGGGGCCCTCCACTTT. This codes for CASTNSWGALHF.

The rearrangement joins TRBV30 to TRBJ1-2; no firm D call. This CDR3 is 12 amino acids long. V was shortened by 0 bases and J by 6 bases, with 8 bases between the two germline ends. The germline V gene has CDR1 GTSNPN and CDR2 SVGIG (reference sequence). The CDR3 DNA sequence: TGTGCCTGGAGTGTTCCCGCGGATGGCTACACCTTC. Its translation is CAWSVPADGYTF.

Only one count was recorded for this clone. The V gene is TRBV29-1, the J gene TRBJ2-1, with D uncertain. The CDR3 runs to 14 residues. Trimming removed 4 bases at V and 5 bases at J, with 15 bases between. CDR1 is SQVTM and CDR2 is ANQGSEA in the germline V gene. Written as DNA, the CDR3 is TGCAGCGTTGGAGCAAGACAAAGTAACAATGAGCAGTTCTTC. Its translation: CSVGARQSNNEQFF.

The rearrangement uses TRBV30 and TRBJ1-1; tentative D call: TRBD1 (5 bases). The CDR3 contains 12 residues. V lost 2 bases, J lost 7 bases, and 11 bases lay in between. The germline V gene has CDR1 GTSNPN and CDR2 SVGIG (reference sequence). CDR3 region: CAWSLYRGEAFF. The CDR3 DNA is TGTGCCTGGAGTCTCTATAGGGGTGAAGCTTTCTTT.

This clone was seen only once. The chain couples TRBV30 to TRBJ2-3; 7 nucleotides align to TRBD1. Germline V gene sequence: CDR1 GTSNPN, CDR2 SVGIG (reference sequence). The CDR3 loop spans 13 amino acids. Trimming removed 4 bases from V and 4 bases from J; junction bases left unmatched: 5. CDR3 residues: CAWTYGTADTQYF. Written as DNA, the CDR3 is TGTGCCTGGACATACGGGACAGCAGATACGCAGTATTTT.

V is TRBV23-1 and J is TRBJ2-7; D unclear. TRBV23-1 is an ORF; its function is uncertain. The CDR3 runs to 12 residues. Deletions cut 4 bases from V and 2 bases from J, with 6 bases between. CDR3 bases: TGCGCCAGCAGTCTAAACACCTACGAGCAGTACTTC. Translating gives CASSLNTYEQYF.

This clone was detected a few times. The chain carries TRBV25-1 and TRBJ1-2; 8 bases line up with TRBD1. The CDR3 sequence is 17 residues long. The V gene end was trimmed by 6 bases and the J gene end by 7 bases; junction bases not matched to a gene: 19. Germline loops: CDR1 MGHDK, CDR2 SYGVNS. CDR3 sequence: CASSDLGQGWGLIGYTF. In DNA form, the CDR3 reads TGTGCCAGCAGCGACCTCGGACAGGGTTGGGGATTGATTGGCTACACCTTC.